A selection of T cell receptor beta chains follows, all from one sample in a study of cytomegalovirus exposure and HLA in healthy donors. Profiled with immunoSEQ multiplex PCR; TCRdb holds only in-frame clones, not every one. In the table there are 170,000 or so clones, around 77% of which are singletons. The sequencing input was PBMCs. These receptors were taken from a man between 60 and 75 years old in good health and CMV-seronegative. Both conserved end residues are trimmed from each CDR3. Rows give clone size only sometimes, using once, few, many, or a class for an expanded clone.

size: NA; J: TRBJ1-6; V: TRBV25-1; CDR3: ASSASGNSPLH
size: NA; J: TRBJ2-3; V: TRBV19; CDR3: ASKRQGGGTSTDTQY
size: NA; J: TRBJ2-1; V: TRBV6-1; CDR3: ASSELAGGNEQF
size: NA; J: TRBJ2-3; V: TRBV5-8; CDR3: ASSRPGLGLADTQY
size: NA; J: TRBJ1-1; V: TRBV11-2; CDR3: ASSRNQGANTEAF
size: NA; J: TRBJ2-7; V: TRBV6-6; CDR3: ASSLTGPVYEQY
size: few; J: TRBJ2-3; V: TRBV5-1; CDR3: ASSSGLAVSTDTQY
size: NA; J: TRBJ1-4; V: TRBV27; CDR3: ASSMRPQGENEKLF
size: NA; J: TRBJ2-7; V: TRBV5-1; CDR3: ASSLEGGGPGYEQY
size: NA; J: TRBJ1-4; V: TRBV25-1; CDR3: ASSGDLRSSPNEKLF
size: NA; J: TRBJ1-2; V: TRBV27; CDR3: ASSLRPHYGYT
size: NA; J: TRBJ2-7; V: TRBV10-2; CDR3: ASGGQMTSAYEQY
size: NA; J: TRBJ1-2; V: TRBV6-5; CDR3: ASSYSDRGYGYT
size: NA; J: TRBJ2-1; V: TRBV18; CDR3: ASSPGDGTANNEQF
size: NA; J: TRBJ1-3; V: TRBV18; CDR3: ASSPDRSGNTIY
size: NA; J: TRBJ1-4; V: TRBV11-2; CDR3: ASSSQGARGEKLF
size: NA; J: TRBJ2-2; V: TRBV9; CDR3: ASSKGQGDQTGELF
size: once; J: TRBJ2-1; V: TRBV7-8; CDR3: ASSPTSGRASNEQF
size: NA; J: TRBJ1-5; V: TRBV30; CDR3: AGGTGIDQPQH
size: NA; J: TRBJ2-6; V: TRBV9; CDR3: ASSGYPTGVGAGANVLT
size: NA; J: TRBJ1-2; V: TRBV9; CDR3: ASSVTQQGAFTGGYT
size: NA; J: TRBJ2-3; V: TRBV7-2; CDR3: ASSSMGLAYAADTQY
size: NA; J: TRBJ2-1; V: TRBV5-1; CDR3: ASSPLAGGINEQF
size: few; J: TRBJ1-2; V: TRBV2; CDR3: ASRDRETQLWGYT
size: few; J: TRBJ1-6; V: TRBV6-4; CDR3: ASSDGFRTPLN
size: NA; J: TRBJ1-2; V: TRBV12-5; CDR3: ASGSVPSNYGYT
size: NA; J: TRBJ1-2; V: TRBV6-5; CDR3: ASSPRGQGNYGYT
size: NA; J: TRBJ2-7; V: TRBV10-3; CDR3: AIRQGPGDEQY
size: NA; J: TRBJ2-7; V: TRBV20-1; CDR3: SARTGAEQY
size: NA; J: TRBJ2-2; V: TRBV18; CDR3: ASSPGLAIPNTGELF
size: NA; J: TRBJ1-1; V: TRBV5-4; CDR3: ASSLTGGGEAF
size: NA; J: TRBJ2-7; V: TRBV12-5; CDR3: ASGLSQGLSYEQY
size: NA; J: TRBJ1-5; V: TRBV30; CDR3: AWSVAPGVPQH
size: NA; J: TRBJ2-1; V: TRBV28; CDR3: ASWTQQGQGEQF
size: once; J: TRBJ2-7; V: TRBV19; CDR3: ACREKGGVQY
size: NA; J: TRBJ2-1; V: TRBV7-9; CDR3: ASSPRGGTSSYNEQF
size: NA; J: TRBJ2-5; V: TRBV27; CDR3: ASSLRGRETQY
size: NA; J: TRBJ1-5; V: TRBV6-5; CDR3: ASSSGTDSNQPQH
size: NA; J: TRBJ1-1; V: TRBV6-5; CDR3: ASSLRGGPAATEAF
size: NA; J: TRBJ2-2; V: TRBV5-4; CDR3: ASSSQRGTGELF
size: NA; J: TRBJ2-3; V: TRBV2; CDR3: ASSPSLAIADTQY
size: NA; J: TRBJ2-7; V: TRBV13; CDR3: ASSLAIYEQY
size: NA; J: TRBJ1-2; V: TRBV5-4; CDR3: ASSLATGPGYT
size: NA; J: TRBJ2-1; V: TRBV11-2; CDR3: ASSTSGASYNEQF
size: NA; J: TRBJ2-1; V: TRBV7-6; CDR3: ASSIGAGVSYNEQF
size: once; J: TRBJ2-2; V: TRBV7-3; CDR3: ASSPSEVGELF
size: NA; J: TRBJ2-7; V: TRBV5-1; CDR3: ASSLGGLYEQY